The 17 T cell receptor beta chains presented below share a single source sample, sequenced in a study of T cells in Graves' hyperthyroidism and ophthalmopathy. It was RNA transcripts that yielded the amplified TCR beta CDR3 regions. HTBI primers were employed in a first-round RT-PCR of the TCR CDR3. One entry per CDR3 protein results from TCRdb running MiXCR on the multiplex PCR reads. The sample has fewer than 500,000 distinct CDR3 sequences; over 12% are singletons. Sequencing input: blood. These receptors came from a man younger than 30 with Graves' ophthalmopathy.

This rearrangement joins TRBV7-9 to TRBJ1-4, with a tentative D call TRBD1 (5 bases). Germline CDR1 and CDR2: SEHNR and FQNEAQ (reference sequence). The CDR3 spans 15 residues. With 5 bases removed from V and 5 bases from J, the gap between germline ends came to 15 bases. CDR3 in amino acids: CASSHGPGKNEKLFF. As DNA, the CDR3 is TGTGCCAGCAGCCATGGTCCAGGGAAGAATGAAAAACTGTTTTTT.

This clonotype was counted many times. V and J are TRBV20-1 and TRBJ1-1; TRBD1 might be the D (6 bases). V shed 3 bases and J shed 0 bases, with 14 bases lying between them. The CDR3 extends over 15 amino acids. CDR1 and CDR2 from the germline V gene are DFQATT and SNEGSKA (reference sequence). The CDR3 region has the DNA TGCAGTGCTAGGACGAGAACAGGGATGAACACTGAAGCTTTCTTT. Amino acids: CSARTRTGMNTEAFF.

This clonotype showed up many times. This chain joins TRBV10-3 and TRBJ1-4; 7 nucleotides align to TRBD1. This CDR3 has 15 residues. V dropped 0 bases and J dropped 8; count of bases not matched to a gene: 6. CDR1 is ENHRY and CDR2 is SYGVKD in the germline V gene. The DNA for the CDR3 is TGTGCCATCAGTGAGTCGACGGCCAGGGGGGAAAAACTGTTTTTT. This codes for CAISESTARGEKLFF.

This clonotype was seen ten or more times. The CDR3 is CAWKGHGYEQYF. CDR3 in DNA: TGTGCCTGGAAGGGTCACGGGTACGAGCAGTACTTC. The chain uses TRBV30 and TRBJ2-7; no clear D. Looked up from germline, CDR1 is GTSNPN and CDR2 is SVGIG (reference sequence). V lost 4 bases and J 4 bases, leaving 11 bases between the germline ends. The CDR3 contains 12 residues.

This clonotype was seen ten or more times. V usage is TRBV2 and J usage is TRBJ2-2; D is unclear. From germline, CDR1 is SNHLY and CDR2 FYNNEI. Trimming pared 3 bases from V and 0 bases from J, leaving 11 bases between. This CDR3 region has 16 residues. CDR3 residues: CASSEVRGANTGELFF. For the CDR3, the DNA is TGTGCCAGCAGTGAGGTACGAGGCGCGAACACCGGGGAGCTGTTTTTT.

This clonotype was seen many times. The genes are TRBV7-9 and TRBJ1-2; D not certain. Germline lookup yields CDR1 SEHNR and CDR2 FQNEAQ (reference sequence). V shed 5 bases and J shed 0 bases, with 7 bases lying between them. The CDR3 length is 13 residues. This CDR3 reads CASSPGPNYGYTF. CDR3 nucleotides: TGTGCCAGCAGCCCGGGCCCTAACTATGGCTACACCTTC.

CDR3 sequence reads: CASSYLEAYEQYF. DNA for the CDR3: TGCGCCAGCAGCTACCTCGAGGCCTACGAGCAGTACTTC. This chain joins TRBV5-1 and TRBJ2-7, with D unresolved. The CDR3 has 13 residues. The V and J ends lost 3 bases and 2 bases respectively, with 9 bases between them. Germline assignment: CDR1 SGHRS and CDR2 YFSETQ.

This clonotype was observed at least ten times. The chain is built from TRBV3-1 and TRBJ2-1; TRBD2 matches 9 bases. This CDR3 region has 16 residues. Germline V CDR1 and CDR2: LGHDT, YNNKEL (reference sequence). With V trimmed by 0 bases and J by 7 bases, 7 bases remained unmatched. CDR3 DNA: TGTGCCAGCAGCCAAGATCTCCAGCGGGGGGTTAATGAGCAGTTCTTC. Protein product: CASSQDLQRGVNEQFF.

This clonotype was observed a few times. The gene calls are TRBV20-1 and TRBJ2-3; 9 nucleotides agree with TRBD2. The CDR3 has 16 residues. The trim removed 4 bases at V and 3 bases at J, leaving 11 bases unmatched. The germline V gene encodes CDR1 DFQATT and CDR2 SNEGSKA (reference sequence). The CDR3 DNA reads TGCAGTGCTATCCCAGCGGGGGGCCAGAGGACAGATACGCAGTATTTT. Translating gives CSAIPAGGQRTDTQYF.

With respect to this clonotype: A much larger clone differs from this one at a single base, so this may be a read error. V is TRBV27 and J is TRBJ2-3; TRBD2 matches at 9 bases. Germline-derived CDR1 and CDR2 are MNHEY and SMNVEV (reference sequence). Trimming cost V 2 bases and J 4 bases; bases outside gene matches: 10. The CDR3 spans 17 residues. The CDR3, as DNA: TGTGCCAGCAGTTTACTCTCTCTAGCGGGAAGTGCAGATACGCAGTATTTT. Encoded protein: CASSLLSLAGSADTQYF.

This clonotype has a handful of counts. The V and J genes are TRBV6-1 and TRBJ2-7; 11 nucleotides agree with TRBD2. There are 15 residues in the CDR3. The V and J ends lost 3 bases and 0 bases, in that order; junction bases with no gene match: 1. Germline V gives CDR1 MNHNS, CDR2 SASEGT. The CDR3 is CASSDLAGGSYEQYF. CDR3 DNA sequence: TGTGCCAGCAGTGATCTAGCGGGAGGCTCCTACGAGCAGTACTTC.

This clonotype was seen at least ten times. The chain joins TRBV20-1 to TRBJ1-1; the D is unclear. This CDR3 contains 12 residues. CDR1 is DFQATT, CDR2 SNEGSKA, per germline (reference sequence). Trimming stripped 3 bases from V and 6 bases from J, with 11 bases between. Written as DNA, the CDR3 is TGCAGTGCTAGTCCCCTCGACGCTGAAGCTTTCTTT. Encoded protein: CSASPLDAEAFF.

Note on this clonotype: A much larger clone differs from this one at a single base, so this may be a read error. The V gene is TRBV20-1, the J gene TRBJ2-5; D may be TRBD2 (7 bases). The CDR3 consists of 14 residues. Germline assignment: CDR1 DFQATT and CDR2 SNEGSKA (reference sequence). Trimming stripped 3 bases from V and 5 bases from J, with 16 bases between. The CDR3 DNA reads as TGCAGTGCTAGGCTACGGGGGGCTGGTGAGACCCAGTACTTC. It yields the protein CSARLRGAGETQYF.

In this sample, this clonotype turned up a few times. CDR3 in amino acids: CASSRPGADGYTF. In DNA form, the CDR3 reads TGTGCCAGTAGCCGACCGGGGGCAGACGGCTACACCTTC. This rearrangement joins TRBV19 to TRBJ1-2; tentative D call: TRBD1 (6 bases). The CDR3 extends over 13 amino acids. The germline V and J ends were trimmed by 6 bases and 8 bases, with 16 bases remaining between them. Germline lookup yields CDR1 LNHDA and CDR2 SQIVND (reference sequence).

This clonotype was detected many times. The gene calls are TRBV30 and TRBJ2-7; D ambiguous. CDR3 length: 13 residues. Trimming took off 2 bases at V and 5 bases at J, with 13 bases between the two ends. CDR1 GTSNPN and CDR2 SVGIG come from the germline V gene (reference sequence). The CDR3 bases are TGTGCCTGGAGTCCCACTATGCCGCACGAGCAGTACTTC. Translated, it gives CAWSPTMPHEQYF.

This clonotype was recorded a few times. The chain recombines TRBV19 with TRBJ2-3; D remains ambiguous. Germline CDR1 LNHDA, CDR2 SQIVND (reference sequence). This CDR3 has 16 amino acids. V lost 7 bases and J lost 2, with 19 bases in between. CDR3 in amino acids: CASTLRPFSFTDTQYF. The CDR3 coding sequence is TGTGCCAGTACCCTCCGACCCTTTTCCTTCACAGATACGCAGTATTTT.

This clonotype was picked up many times. V and J are TRBV27 and TRBJ2-3; 13 bases line up with TRBD2. The CDR3 consists of 15 residues. The trim removed 5 bases at V and 6 bases at J, leaving 5 bases unmatched. Per the germline V gene, CDR1 is MNHEY and CDR2 is SMNVEV (reference sequence). Here the CDR3 reads CASSILAGGPDTQYF. The CDR3 DNA sequence: TGTGCCAGCAGTATACTAGCGGGGGGGCCCGATACGCAGTATTTT.